These 31 T cell receptor beta chains came from one sample sequenced in a study of CD8 T cells in ankylosing spondylitis. Notes on the study in general: A motif of 7 to 9 highly homologous TCR beta variants was seen as apparently characteristic of ankylosing spondylitis blood.

TCRdb recomputed calls from the 5' RACE reads with MiXCR, one row per CDR3 protein. The sample gives approximately 300,000 distinct CDR3 sequences, 7% to 9% of which show up once; roughly 15% is in the top ten. No cognate antigen is known for these TCRs. The sequenced material came from blood, either unsorted or a sorted T cell fraction (not recorded which). Source of these receptors: a male donor with ankylosing spondylitis.

The V call is TRBV7-9, the J call TRBJ2-5; possible D gene TRBD1, 5 bases. This CDR3 has 14 amino acids. Deletions cut 0 bases from V and 4 bases from J, with 9 bases between. Germline-derived CDR1 and CDR2 are SEHNR and FQNEAQ (reference sequence). The DNA of the CDR3 is TGTGCCAGCAGCTTAGCGCAGGGTCGAGAGACCCAGTACTTC. Translation: CASSLAQGRETQYF.

This clonotype was counted ten times or more. V usage is TRBV12-3 or TRBV12-4 and J usage is TRBJ2-7; D possibly corresponds to TRBD2 (5 bases). The ends were cut back, 3 bases at V and 4 bases at J, with 10 bases in the middle. CDR3 length: 13 amino acids. The CDR3, as DNA: TGTGCCAGCAGTTTTGCCCGGACTTACGAGCAGTACTTC. This gives the protein CASSFARTYEQYF.

The rearrangement uses TRBV6-2 or TRBV6-3 and TRBJ2-2; 8 bases align to TRBD1. CDR1 is MNHEY and CDR2 is SVGEGT in the germline V gene. J gave up 7 bases and V 4 bases, and 11 bases lay outside the gene matches. The CDR3 has 16 amino acids. In DNA, the CDR3 is TGTGCCAGCAGTTCTCGGACAGGGTTTTTTAACGGGGAGCTGTTTTTT. This encodes CASSSRTGFFNGELFF.

The count of this clonotype is one. The chain recombines TRBV29-1 with TRBJ1-2; 8 bases map to TRBD1. The junction had 12 bases not matched to a gene; V was cut back by 6 bases and J by 6 bases. The CDR3 covers 14 residues. Germline V gene data show CDR1 as SQVTM and CDR2 as ANQGSEA. CDR3 sequence reads: CSVTDRQGMDGYTF. The CDR3 region has the DNA TGCAGCGTGACCGACAGACAGGGGATGGATGGCTACACCTTC.

This clonotype was detected a few times. This chain connects TRBV19 to TRBJ2-7, with TRBD2 identical over 9 bases. The germline V gene encodes CDR1 LNHDA and CDR2 SQIVND (reference sequence). V gave up 3 bases and J gave up 0 bases; unmatched junction bases: 12. The CDR3 contains 18 residues. The CDR3 protein is CASSIQSSGEWASYEQYF. CDR3 nucleotides: TGTGCCAGTAGTATTCAGTCTAGCGGGGAGTGGGCCTCCTACGAGCAGTACTTC.

CDR3 loop: CASSPSRGGPWGYTF. Here the CDR3 DNA reads TGCGCCAGCAGCCCGTCTCGAGGGGGACCTTGGGGCTACACCTTC. The chain joins TRBV4-1 to TRBJ1-2; D is perhaps TRBD1 (6 bases). Germline CDR1 and CDR2: MGHRA and YSYEKL. This CDR3 has 15 amino acids. V lost 4 bases to trimming and J lost 8 bases, with 20 bases between them.

This clonotype was seen many times. The V call is TRBV12-3 or TRBV12-4, the J call TRBJ1-5; D is perhaps TRBD1 (5 bases). V lost 11 bases to trimming and J lost 2 bases, with 16 bases between them. The CDR3 is 14 residues long. The CDR3 nucleotides are TGTGCCTCCCAGGTGGGGCGCGGCAATCAGCCCCAGCATTTT. Its translation is CASQVGRGNQPQHF.

This clonotype showed up many times. The CDR3 sequence: CRATGSLFYEQYF. In nucleotides, the CDR3 is TGCAGAGCTACAGGGTCACTGTTCTACGAGCAGTACTTC. V is TRBV29-1 and J is TRBJ2-7; a possible D gene is TRBD1 (6 bases). Per germline, CDR1 SQVTM and CDR2 ANQGSEA. The CDR3 sequence is 13 residues long.

This clonotype has more than one count but fewer than ten. The rearrangement joins TRBV5-1 to TRBJ2-1; D not resolved. Per the germline V gene, CDR1 is SGHRS and CDR2 is YFSETQ. The CDR3 covers 14 residues. The V end was cut by 3 bases, the J end by 5 bases, with 12 bases between. CDR3 region: CASSYRDNNNEQFF. CDR3 coding DNA: TGCGCCAGCAGCTACCGAGACAACAACAATGAGCAGTTCTTC.

This clonotype was observed a handful of times. The rearrangement links TRBV28 to TRBJ1-2; 8 nucleotides match TRBD1. This CDR3 has 15 residues. Germline V CDR1 and CDR2: MDHEN, SYDVKM. With 5 bases clipped from V and 4 bases from J, the junction kept 9 bases outside the gene matches. The CDR3 is CASSPRDRISYGYTF. In DNA form, the CDR3 reads TGTGCCAGCAGTCCGCGGGACAGGATTTCCTATGGCTACACCTTC.

This clonotype was recorded a few times. The chain recombines TRBV20-1 with TRBJ2-5, with TRBD2 matching 11 bases. V shed 3 bases, J shed 4 bases, and the junction held 19 bases outside the gene matches. CDR1 and CDR2 from the germline V gene are DFQATT and SNEGSKA (reference sequence). This CDR3 spans 19 amino acids. The DNA of the CDR3 is TGCAGTGCTAGTATCGTAGCGGGAGGGCCTGGAGGAGTACGAGAGACCCAGTACTTC. Translating it yields CSASIVAGGPGGVRETQYF.

This clonotype occurred a few times. The chain recombines TRBV27 with TRBJ2-7, with D perhaps TRBD1 (6 bases). Trimming took off 4 bases at V and 0 bases at J, with 13 bases between the two ends. Germline V gives CDR1 MNHEY, CDR2 SMNVEV (reference sequence). This CDR3 has 15 residues. CDR3 DNA: TGTGCCAGCAGTTCAAGAGGGGGTATCTCCTACGAGCAGTACTTC. Amino acid sequence: CASSSRGGISYEQYF.

The sample holds a few counts of this clonotype. The chain recombines TRBV4-3 with TRBJ2-3, with D possibly matching TRBD1 (6 bases). The CDR3 extends over 13 amino acids. Trimming pared 5 bases from V and 5 bases from J, leaving 11 bases between. Germline lookup yields CDR1 LGHNA and CDR2 YSLEER. The CDR3 here is CASSGGGLDTQYF. In nucleotides, the CDR3 is TGCGCCAGCAGCGGGGGCGGGTTAGATACGCAGTATTTT.

This clonotype was picked up a small number of times. The J gene is TRBJ2-5, the V gene TRBV12-3 or TRBV12-4; 9 positions match TRBD2. The CDR3 is 15 amino acids. Losses at the gene ends were 6 bases for V and 1 base for J; bases not matched to a gene: 6. CDR3 in amino acids: CASRVSGGSQETQYF. DNA of the CDR3: TGTGCCAGCAGGGTTAGCGGGGGATCCCAAGAGACCCAGTACTTC.

This clonotype appeared many times. This CDR3 reads CASSLRSGSNQPQHF. DNA for the CDR3: TGCGCCAGCAGCTTGAGATCAGGGAGCAATCAGCCCCAGCATTTT. The chain combines TRBV5-1 with TRBJ1-5; possibly TRBD1 for D (5 bases). CDR3 length: 15 residues. Germline CDR1 is SGHRS and CDR2 is YFSETQ. The V gene lost 1 base and the J gene lost 1 base, with 9 bases spanning the gap.

This clonotype appeared a few times. An end of the junction differs from the germline gene, which may be a read error. The chain has TRBV7-7 and TRBJ2-3; TRBD1 aligns across 10 bases. Germline V gene sequence: CDR1 SSHAT, CDR2 FNYEAQ (reference sequence). CDR3 length equals 15 residues. CDR3 loop: CASSQDRGGTDTQYF. The CDR3 DNA reads TGTGCTAGCAGCCAGGACAGGGGGGGCACAGATACGCAGTATTTT.

There are many counts of this clonotype. The chain has TRBV5-1 and TRBJ2-7; TRBD1 matches at 9 bases. V trimming: 0 bases; J trimming: 7 bases; junction bases outside the gene matches: 5. The CDR3 has 14 residues. Germline CDR1 and CDR2: SGHRS and YFSETQ. The CDR3 is CASSLAAGTGEQYF. CDR3 sequence (DNA): TGCGCCAGCAGCTTGGCGGCGGGGACAGGGGAGCAGTACTTC.

This clonotype was recorded at least ten times. CDR3 residues: CASTLAGGRNIQYF. CDR3 bases: TGTGCCAGCACCCTCGCTGGGGGTCGGAACATTCAGTACTTC. The genes are TRBV12-3 or TRBV12-4 and TRBJ2-4; either TRBD1 or TRBD2 may supply D (5 bases each). The germline V and J ends were trimmed by 7 bases and 7 bases, with 17 bases remaining between them. CDR3 size: 14 residues.

The chain joins TRBV6-2 or TRBV6-3 to TRBJ2-1; possibly TRBD1 for D (6 bases). Germline CDR1 reads MNHEY; CDR2 reads SVGEGT. The CDR3 totals 16 residues. Trimming left V 3 bases short and J 12 bases short, with 24 bases between. CDR3 nucleotides: TGTGCCAGCAGTTATGGTGGGGGCACGGGTAGGACTTGGCAGTTCTTC. Amino acid sequence: CASSYGGGTGRTWQFF.

This chain uses TRBV20-1 with TRBJ2-3; 8 nucleotides line up with TRBD1. CDR1 DFQATT and CDR2 SNEGSKA come from the germline V gene (reference sequence). This CDR3 spans 15 amino acids. The V gene end was trimmed by 0 bases and the J gene end by 3 bases; junction bases not matched to a gene: 5. The CDR3 sequence: CSARDERTGTDTQYF. CDR3 DNA: TGCAGTGCTAGAGATGAAAGGACAGGGACAGATACGCAGTATTTT.

Of note for this clonotype: Compared with germline, one end of the junction differs, possibly owing to a read error. The gene calls are TRBV4-3 and TRBJ1-5, with D tentatively TRBD1 (5 bases). The CDR3 runs to 16 residues. Per the germline V gene, CDR1 is LGHNA and CDR2 is YSLEER. In nucleotides, the CDR3 is TGCGCCACCAGCCAAGATAGCCGAGGGGAGAATCAGCCCCAGCATTTT. Its translation: CATSQDSRGENQPQHF.

A few counts support this clonotype. The chain joins TRBV7-3 to TRBJ2-2; 8 bases align to TRBD2. The CDR3 has 16 residues. CDR1 is SGHTA and CDR2 is FQGTGA in the germline V gene. J lost 1 base, V lost 5 bases, and 6 bases had no gene match. The CDR3 sequence is CASSPISGKNTGELFF. CDR3 nucleotides: TGTGCCAGCAGCCCGATTAGCGGGAAGAACACCGGGGAGCTGTTTTTT. Complete variable domain (other parts from reference TRBV7-3 and TRBJ2-2): GAGVSQTPSNKVTEKGKYVELRCDPISGHTALYWYRQSLGQGPEFLIYFQGTGAADDSGLPNDRFFAVRPEGSVSTLKIQRTERGDSAVYLCASSPISGKNTGELFFGEGSRLTVL.

The V and J genes are TRBV30 and TRBJ1-5; D is possibly TRBD1 (6 bases). The CDR3 totals 13 residues. Trimming removed 4 bases at V and 3 bases at J, with 10 bases between. CDR1 GTSNPN and CDR2 SVGIG come from the germline V gene (reference sequence). As DNA, the CDR3 is TGTGCCTGGAACAGGGAGCCCAATCAGCCCCAGCATTTT. Translated: CAWNREPNQPQHF.

This clonotype was picked up a small number of times. The chain employs TRBV21-1 and TRBJ2-7; the D call in the table, TRBD1, was not verified against the DNA. TRBV21-1 represents a pseudogene. The CDR3 covers 15 residues. CDR3: CASSKAGTGFYEQYF. The CDR3 DNA reads TGTGCCAGCAGCAAAGCCGGGACAGGGTTCTACGAGCAGTACTTC.

The chain has TRBV20-1 and TRBJ1-3; the D is unclear. The CDR3 sequence is 14 residues long. The germline V gene has CDR1 DFQATT and CDR2 SNEGSKA (reference sequence). The V and J ends lost 0 bases and 0 bases respectively, with 6 bases between them. The CDR3 DNA is TGCAGTGCTAGAGACGCGTTCTCTGGAAACACCATATATTTT. It codes for CSARDAFSGNTIYF.

At least ten counts were recorded for this clonotype. The chain combines TRBV9 with TRBJ2-1, with unresolved D. Trimming shortened V by 3 bases and J by 3 bases, and 16 bases separated the two germline ends. The CDR3 totals 16 residues. Per the germline V gene, CDR1 is SGDLS and CDR2 is YYNGEE. CDR3 residues: CASSGGVDYRYNEQFF. The CDR3 nucleotides read TGTGCCAGCAGCGGTGGTGTGGATTACCGCTACAATGAGCAGTTCTTC.

There are many counts of this clonotype. This chain uses TRBV5-1 with TRBJ2-1; TRBD2 aligns across 10 bases. This CDR3 spans 17 amino acids. Germline trimming cut 1 base from V and 9 bases from J; bases unmatched to any gene: 13. The germline CDR1 and CDR2 sequences are SGHRS and YFSETQ. CDR3 residues: CASSLPQLAGPGGEQFF. The CDR3 DNA sequence: TGCGCCAGCAGCTTGCCTCAACTAGCGGGACCCGGCGGTGAGCAGTTCTTC.

The chain carries TRBV5-1 and TRBJ2-5; D may match TRBD1 or TRBD2 (5 bases each). CDR3 size: 12 residues. Between the trimmed V and J ends, which lost 7 bases and 5 bases, there was a span of 12 bases. The V gene's germline CDR1 is SGHRS and CDR2 YFSETQ. For the CDR3, the DNA is TGCGCCAGCGCACTAGGGGTTGAGACCCAGTACTTC. It is translated as CASALGVETQYF. The full variable domain, in which reference TRBV5-1 and TRBJ2-5 provide the parts outside the CDR3, is KAGVTQTPRYLIKTRGQQVTLSCSPISGHRSVSWYQQTPGQGLQFLFEYFSETQRNKGNFPGRFSGRQFSNSRSEMNVSTLELGDSALYLCASALGVETQYFGPGTRLLVL.

In this sample, this clonotype turned up a few times. The chain employs TRBV27 and TRBJ2-7, with TRBD1 matching 10 bases. Germline assignment: CDR1 MNHEY and CDR2 SMNVEV (reference sequence). The CDR3 sequence is 15 residues long. Trimming took 6 bases from V and 4 from J; bases not matched to a gene: 9. DNA of the CDR3: TGTGCCAGCAGCCTAATTCGGGACAGGGGTTACGAGCAGTACTTC. The encoded protein is CASSLIRDRGYEQYF.

This clonotype occurred once. The chain joins TRBV7-9 to TRBJ2-1, with 15 nucleotides matching TRBD2. Germline CDR1 is SEHNR and CDR2 is FQNEAQ (reference sequence). The CDR3 is 16 amino acids. Trimming took 6 bases from V and 8 from J; bases not matched to a gene: 8. This CDR3 reads CASRDAGTSGRYEQFF. Here the CDR3 DNA reads TGTGCCAGCAGAGATGCCGGGACTAGCGGGAGGTATGAGCAGTTCTTC. Full variable domain (remainder filled in from reference TRBV7-9 and TRBJ2-1): DTGVSQNPRHKITKRGQNVTFRCDPISEHNRLYWYRQTLGQGPEFLTYFQNEAQLEKSRLLSDRFSAERPKGSFSTLEIQRTEQGDSAMYLCASRDAGTSGRYEQFFGPGTRLTVL.

This chain links TRBV5-1 with TRBJ2-7; D not certain. The CDR3 has 13 amino acids. The V gene's germline CDR1 is SGHRS and CDR2 YFSETQ. V lost 2 bases and J 4 bases, leaving 10 bases between the germline ends. DNA for the CDR3: TGCGCCAGCAGCTTAGGTACCCCTTACGAGCAGTACTTC. Its protein product is CASSLGTPYEQYF.